The 9 T cell receptor beta chains presented below share a single source sample, sequenced in a study of shared clonotypes between healthy human individuals. Some clones are missing from TCRdb's copy, which holds only in-frame ones; the method was immunoSEQ multiplex PCR. The sample lists 450,000 to 600,000 clones, less than 85% occurring once. The sample consisted of PBMCs. All receptors come from a woman in her forties in good health. Some clones in this sample may be carry-over from other donors' samples.

V gene TRBV5-1 combines with J gene TRBJ2-7, with a tentative D call TRBD1 (5 bases). CDR1 and CDR2 from the germline V gene are SGHRS and YFSETQ. This CDR3 spans 15 amino acids. The V and J ends lost 3 bases and 3 bases respectively, with 16 bases between them. CDR3 nucleotides: TGCGCCAGCAGCTCCAACCCACAGGTCAACTACGAGCAGTACTTC. Its translation: CASSSNPQVNYEQYF.

The chain is built from TRBV28 and TRBJ2-5, with D possibly TRBD2 on 6 matching bases. V gave up 1 base and J gave up 5 bases, with 17 bases separating them. This CDR3 is 16 amino acids long. Looked up from germline, CDR1 is MDHEN and CDR2 is SYDVKM. The CDR3 spells CASSLSGGARGETQYF. CDR3 nucleotide sequence: TGTGCCAGCAGTTTATCGGGCGGGGCCCGGGGGGAGACCCAGTACTTC.

This chain uses TRBV6-6 with TRBJ2-3, with D tentatively TRBD1 (5 bases). Looked up from germline, CDR1 is MNHNY and CDR2 is SVGAGI (reference sequence). The V gene lost 6 bases and the J gene lost 8 bases, with 21 bases spanning the gap. CDR3 length: 15 amino acids. This CDR3 is CASSPRVPAQITQYF. For the CDR3, the DNA is TGTGCCAGCAGCCCCAGGGTTCCCGCACAGATTACGCAGTATTTT.

About this clone itself: Distinct nucleotide sequences in the sample also encode this CDR3. This rearrangement joins TRBV6-1 to TRBJ2-7; the match to TRBD1 covers 7 bases. CDR1 is MNHNS, CDR2 SASEGT, per germline. The CDR3 length is 14 residues. With 8 bases clipped from V and 3 bases from J, the junction kept 10 bases outside the gene matches. CDR3: CASHRETGSYEQYF. CDR3 nucleotide sequence: TGTGCCAGCCACAGGGAGACAGGGAGCTACGAGCAGTACTTC.

The chain links TRBV6-4 to TRBJ2-1; D remains unclear. V was clipped by 5 bases and J by 6 bases, with 11 bases between them. The CDR3 is made up of 13 amino acids. Germline values: CDR1 MRHNA, CDR2 SNTAGT. The CDR3 protein is CASSLDMGNEQFF. CDR3 DNA: TGTGCCAGCAGTCTAGATATGGGCAATGAGCAGTTCTTC.

The chain recombines TRBV9 with TRBJ2-5, with D perhaps TRBD1 (5 bases). The CDR3 is 15 residues long. V was shortened by 2 bases and J by 5 bases, with 16 bases between the two germline ends. The V gene's germline CDR1 is SGDLS and CDR2 YYNGEE. The CDR3: CASSVKGQGHETQYF. CDR3 in DNA: TGTGCCAGCAGCGTTAAGGGCCAGGGTCACGAGACCCAGTACTTC.

V and J are TRBV6-6 and TRBJ1-4; D gene uncertain. V gave up 2 bases and J gave up 6 bases, with 4 bases separating them. Germline CDR1 and CDR2: MNHNY and SVGAGI (reference sequence). This CDR3 region has 12 residues. The CDR3, as DNA: TGTGCCAGCAGTTACGGGGATGAAAAACTGTTTTTT. This gives the protein CASSYGDEKLFF.

Details on this clone: Other DNA sequences in the same sample also yield this CDR3. This chain links TRBV20-1 with TRBJ2-5; D is unclear. CDR3 length: 11 residues. V lost 6 bases, J lost 0 bases, and 5 bases lay in between. CDR1 is DFQATT and CDR2 is SNEGSKA in the germline V gene (reference sequence). For the CDR3, the DNA is TGCAGTGCACAGCACCAAGAGACCCAGTACTTC. Translated: CSAQHQETQYF.

J is TRBJ1-4 and V is TRBV29-1; TRBD1 matches at 9 bases. The V gene end was trimmed by 4 bases and the J gene end by 4 bases; junction bases not matched to a gene: 4. CDR3 length: 14 residues. Germline values: CDR1 SQVTM, CDR2 ANQGSEA. CDR3: CSVGGTGSNEKLFF. The CDR3 DNA reads TGCAGCGTTGGTGGGACAGGGAGTAATGAAAAACTGTTTTTT.